These 13 T cell receptor beta chains came from one sample sequenced in a study of identical twins. TCRdb ran MiXCR on the 5' RACE reads and lists one entry per CDR3 protein. This sample has 200,000 to 250,000 distinct CDR3 sequences; about an eighth occur once, and the top ten carry around 8.3%. Sequencing used memory (CD45RO+) T cells sorted from blood. All receptors derive from a woman aged 18-30 years in good health.

This clonotype appeared a few times. V usage is TRBV6-1 and J usage is TRBJ2-5, with D unclear. CDR3 length: 16 amino acids. Trimming took off 6 bases at V and 5 bases at J, with 22 bases between the two ends. The V gene's germline CDR1 is MNHNS and CDR2 SASEGT. CDR3 nucleotide sequence: TGTGCCAGCAGGCGACCACACAGCGACGTAGACGAGACCCAGTACTTC. This translates into CASRRPHSDVDETQYF.

This clonotype was detected only a few times. One end of the junction does not line up with germline, which may come from a read error. The J gene is TRBJ1-1, the V gene TRBV7-2; the D gene is possibly TRBD1 (5 bases). The CDR3 covers 15 residues. The germline V gene has CDR1 SGHTA and CDR2 FQGNSA. This chain's CDR3 is CASILTGTGNTEAFF. In DNA, the CDR3 is TGTGCCAGCATCTTAACAGGAACTGGGAACACTGAAGCTTTCTTT. Full variable domain (missing parts from reference TRBV7-2 and TRBJ1-1): GAGVSQSPSNKVTEKGKDVELRCDPISGHTALYWYRQSLGQGLEFLIYFQGNSAPDKSGLPSDRFSAERTGGSVSTLTIQRTQQEDSAVYLCASILTGTGNTEAFFGQGTRLTVV.

CDR3 residues: CASSFSSGGAGRRSTEQYF. DNA for the CDR3: TGTGCCAGCAGTTTTTCTAGCGGGGGGGCCGGGAGAAGATCTACGGAGCAGTACTTC. J is TRBJ2-7 and V is TRBV12-3 or TRBV12-4; 12 bases fit TRBD2. V lost 3 bases and J lost 7; bases outside the gene matches: 19. The CDR3 runs 19 residues.

The rearrangement joins TRBV30 to TRBJ2-7, with TRBD2 identical over 12 bases. The V gene end was trimmed by 5 bases and the J gene end by 6 bases; junction bases not matched to a gene: 20. CDR1 and CDR2 from the germline V gene are GTSNPN and SVGIG (reference sequence). The CDR3 totals 18 residues. CDR3 DNA sequence: TGTGCCTGGCGGCCGGCGCTAGCGGGAGGGGGCCGGATTCTCGAGCAGTACTTC. Residues: CAWRPALAGGGRILEQYF.

This clonotype was observed a handful of times. The rearrangement joins TRBV7-8 to TRBJ2-2; a weak D match, TRBD1 (5 bases). V gave up 1 base and J gave up 2 bases, with 8 bases separating them. Germline-derived CDR1 and CDR2 are SGHVS and FQNEAQ. The CDR3 has 15 residues. CDR3 sequence reads: CASSLVQANTGELFF. DNA of the CDR3: TGTGCCAGCAGCTTAGTACAGGCAAACACCGGGGAGCTGTTTTTT. Together with reference TRBV7-8 and TRBJ2-2, the CDR3 gives the full variable domain: GAGVSQSPRYKVAKRGQDVALRCDPISGHVSLFWYQQALGQGPEFLTYFQNEAQLDKSGLPSDRFFAERPEGSVSTLKIQRTQQEDSAVYLCASSLVQANTGELFFGEGSRLTVL.

This clonotype showed up just a few times. The V and J genes are TRBV10-3 and TRBJ2-5, with 9 positions matching TRBD1. This CDR3 region has 12 residues. Trimming removed 11 bases from V and 5 bases from J; junction bases left unmatched: 6. Germline lookup yields CDR1 ENHRY and CDR2 SYGVKD. The CDR3 DNA follows: TGTGCCGTTGGGACAGGGCGCGAGACCCAGTACTTC. Translated, it gives CAVGTGRETQYF.

In this sample, this clonotype turned up a few times. This chain links TRBV5-1 with TRBJ2-7, with 9 nucleotides matching TRBD2. With 2 bases clipped from V and 5 bases from J, the junction kept 2 bases outside the gene matches. The CDR3 runs to 13 residues. CDR1 is SGHRS, CDR2 YFSETQ, per germline. The CDR3 here is CASSFSGGNEQYF. The DNA of the CDR3 is TGCGCCAGCAGCTTTAGCGGGGGTAACGAGCAGTACTTC.

This clonotype has a handful of counts. V is TRBV29-1 and J is TRBJ2-1, with 10 bases matching TRBD2. The CDR3 contains 16 residues. V shed 4 bases, J shed 10 bases, and the junction held 16 bases outside the gene matches. Germline-derived CDR1 and CDR2 are SQVTM and ANQGSEA. The CDR3 DNA sequence: TGCAGCGTTGGGACCCTGGGAGCGGGAGGGCCCGGGGAGCAGTTCTTC. Translated, it gives CSVGTLGAGGPGEQFF.

This clonotype was detected only a few times. This chain connects TRBV5-6 to TRBJ2-3, with D hard to call. Germline CDR1 reads SGHDT; CDR2 reads YYEEEE. Between the trimmed V and J ends, which lost 4 bases and 2 bases, there was a span of 8 bases. The CDR3 loop spans 13 amino acids. The CDR3 here is CASSPGHTDTQYF. The DNA for the CDR3 is TGTGCCAGCAGCCCAGGCCACACAGATACGCAGTATTTT.

Only a few counts were recorded for this clonotype. The V gene is TRBV7-9, the J gene TRBJ1-3; D is undetermined. This CDR3 comprises 14 residues. V gave up 3 bases and J gave up 4 bases, with 10 bases separating them. Germline V gene lookup returns CDR1 SEHNR and CDR2 FQNEAQ (reference sequence). The CDR3 region has the DNA TGTGCCAGCAGCTTGGGTTTTCGGGGAAACACCATATATTTT. This codes for CASSLGFRGNTIYF.

This clonotype showed up just a few times. This chain joins TRBV20-1 and TRBJ2-5; TRBD2 is a possible D gene (5 bases). Looked up from germline, CDR1 is DFQATT and CDR2 is SNEGSKA (reference sequence). V dropped 3 bases and J dropped 1 base, with 9 bases sitting between them. The CDR3 extends over 13 amino acids. The chain's CDR3 is CSARRRGQETQYF. The DNA of the CDR3 is TGCAGTGCTAGGCGTCGGGGCCAAGAGACCCAGTACTTC.

This clonotype was found a few times. V gene TRBV11-2 combines with J gene TRBJ1-1; 7 positions agree with TRBD1. The CDR3 contains 14 residues. V shed 5 bases, J shed 3 bases, and the junction held 6 bases outside the gene matches. CDR1 is SGHAT and CDR2 is FQNNGV in the germline V gene. CDR3 amino acids: CASSAGGWDTEAFF. CDR3 nucleotide sequence: TGTGCCAGCAGCGCAGGGGGTTGGGACACTGAAGCTTTCTTT.

This clonotype was found a few times. The V and J genes are TRBV7-9 and TRBJ2-7; D gene ambiguous. Looked up from germline, CDR1 is SEHNR and CDR2 is FQNEAQ (reference sequence). The CDR3 extends over 13 amino acids. The V end was cut by 1 base, the J end by 6 bases, with 10 bases between. This CDR3 is CASSLEGPAEQYF. In DNA, the CDR3 is TGTGCCAGCAGCTTAGAAGGGCCCGCCGAGCAGTACTTC. The full variable domain, its missing parts supplied by reference TRBV7-9 and TRBJ2-7, is DTGVSQNPRHKITKRGQNVTFRCDPISEHNRLYWYRQTLGQGPEFLTYFQNEAQLEKSRLLSDRFSAERPKGSFSTLEIQRTEQGDSAMYLCASSLEGPAEQYFGPGTRLTVT.